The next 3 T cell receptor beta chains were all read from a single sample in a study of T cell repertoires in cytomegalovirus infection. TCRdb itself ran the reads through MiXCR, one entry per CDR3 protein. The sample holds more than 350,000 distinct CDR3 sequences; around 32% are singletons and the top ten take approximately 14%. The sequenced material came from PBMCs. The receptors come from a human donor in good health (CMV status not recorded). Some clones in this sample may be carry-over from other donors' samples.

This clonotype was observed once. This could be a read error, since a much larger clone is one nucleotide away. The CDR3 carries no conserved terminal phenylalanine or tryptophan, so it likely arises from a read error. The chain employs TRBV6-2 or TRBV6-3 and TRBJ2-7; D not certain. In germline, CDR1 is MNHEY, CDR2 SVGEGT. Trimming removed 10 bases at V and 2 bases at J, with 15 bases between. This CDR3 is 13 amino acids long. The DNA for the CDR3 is TGTGCCACCAAGACCGGGCCAGCCTACGAGCAGTACTTA. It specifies CATKTGPAYEQYL.

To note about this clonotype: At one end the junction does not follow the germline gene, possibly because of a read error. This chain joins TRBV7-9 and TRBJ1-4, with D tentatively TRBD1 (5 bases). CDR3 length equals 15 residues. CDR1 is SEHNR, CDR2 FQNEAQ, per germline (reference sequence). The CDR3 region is CSSSLSRDACEKLFF. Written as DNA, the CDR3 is TGTTCCAGCAGCTTATCAAGGGACGCGTGTGAAAAACTGTTTTTT.

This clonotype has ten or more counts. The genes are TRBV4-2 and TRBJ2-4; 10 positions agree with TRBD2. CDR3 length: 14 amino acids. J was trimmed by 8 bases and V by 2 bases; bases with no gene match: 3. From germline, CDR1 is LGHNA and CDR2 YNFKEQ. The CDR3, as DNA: TGTGCCAGCAGCCAAACTAGCGGGGTTGACATTCAGTACTTC. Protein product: CASSQTSGVDIQYF.